Below, one TCR beta chain is given with its context. This sample is part of a study of lymphopenia after photon versus proton radiotherapy. Sequencing was performed with immunoSEQ multiplex PCR; in TCRdb, only in-frame clones are kept and a portion is missing. The table includes roughly 53,000 clones, around four fifths detected once. V dropped 0 bases and J dropped 4 bases, with 10 bases sitting between them. The germline V gene has CDR1 SQVTM and CDR2 ANQGSEA. This CDR3 is 14 amino acids long. This sequence originates from a man aged 45 to 65 with gastric cancer. This chain uses TRBV29-1 with TRBJ2-4, with D possibly TRBD2 on 5 matching bases. The sequenced sample was peripheral blood, obtained from a patient treated with photon-based radiotherapy. The CDR3 loop is CSVEDTGGKNIQYF. CDR3 DNA sequence: TGCAGCGTTGAAGATACGGGCGGGAAAAACATTCAGTACTTC.